The sequence of this T cell receptor (beta chain) was determined in a study of blood T cell repertoires in COVID-19. Study at large: Donors in the United States, Italy and Spain gave samples during acute or convalescent COVID-19. PBMCs, B-cell-depleted T cells, or T cells were the source of the cDNA or gDNA that made up the material.

As processed by the authors: How many nucleated cells were present was estimated from reference gene primer amplification. The protocol was immunoSEQ multiplex PCR, while the TCRdb copy is restricted to in-frame clones and leaves out a portion. That table is the source of V, J and clone size, and D and trimming were worked out from the DNA. The sample comprises around 50,000 clones, about 83% of which are singletons, and 4.7% rests with the top ten. V lost 3 bases, J lost 4 bases, and 9 bases lay in between. The CDR3 runs to 13 residues. Germline lookup yields CDR1 KGHSH and CDR2 LQKENI. This clone turned up a few times.

The clonotype comes from a man aged 40-49 years with active COVID-19. The sequenced sample consisted of peripheral blood. The V call is TRBV18, the J call TRBJ1-2, with D unclear. The CDR3 coding sequence is TGTGCCAGCTCACCTTTGGCCACCTATGGCTACACCTTC. This codes for CASSPLATYGYTF. Drawing the rest from reference TRBV18 and TRBJ1-2, the complete variable domain is NAGVMQNPRHLVRRRGQEARLRCSPMKGHSHVYWYRQLPEEGLKFMVYLQKENIIDESGMPKERFSAEFPKEGPSILRIQQVVRGDSAAYFCASSPLATYGYTFGSGTRLTVV.